A selection of T cell receptor beta chains follows, all from one sample in a study of vaccination and CD4 T cells after COVID-19. In TCRdb, the PCR reads were re-called with MiXCR into one record per CDR3 protein. Of 8,500 to 10,000 distinct CDR3 sequences in the sample, about 36% were seen once. Their antigens are not known. The sequencing input was CD4+ T cells from blood, cultured in vitro. The source of these receptors is a human donor in good health. The CDR3 runs from the conserved cysteine through the conserved F or W. Each record gives: CDR3 protein, CDR3 DNA, clone size, J gene, D gene, V gene. A D gene is named only where the DNA matches it firmly. Size is stated for part of the rows, as once, few or many counts, or as a class when the clone is expanded.

CASRTGPTSNYGYTF | TGTGCCAGTAGGACAGGTCCAACGTCTAACTATGGCTACACCTTC | - | TRBJ1-2 | - | TRBV19
CDSPTLRGEGQPQHF | TGTGACAGCCCAACGCTAAGGGGAGAGGGTCAGCCCCAGCATTTT | - | TRBJ1-5 | - | TRBV18
CSASPNPGNTIYF | TGCAGTGCTAGCCCTAATCCTGGAAACACCATATATTTT | few | TRBJ1-3 | - | TRBV20-1
CATGRGTTGELFF | TGTGCCACCGGCAGGGGGACCACCGGGGAGCTGTTTTTT | - | TRBJ2-2 | TRBD1 | TRBV24-1
CASSLQGTGYGEQYF | TGCGCCAGCAGCCTACAGGGGACAGGGTACGGCGAGCAGTACTTC | - | TRBJ2-7 | TRBD1 | TRBV4-1
CASIHQGPLNTEAFF | TGCGCCAGCATCCACCAGGGACCCCTGAACACTGAAGCTTTCTTT | - | TRBJ1-1 | - | TRBV5-1
CASSTLLGYEQYF | TGTGCCAGTAGTACCCTTTTGGGGTACGAGCAGTACTTC | - | TRBJ2-7 | - | TRBV19
CASSLVGGRGDTQYF | TGTGCCAGCAGCTTAGTGGGCGGTAGGGGAGATACGCAGTATTTT | - | TRBJ2-3 | - | TRBV7-6
CASSPTGDTQYF | TGTGCCAGCAGTCCCACGGGAGATACGCAGTATTTT | - | TRBJ2-3 | - | TRBV6-4
CAWSPLGPRQSYNSPLHF | TGTGCCTGGAGTCCCCTGGGCCCCCGGCAGTCCTATAATTCACCCCTCCACTTT | few | TRBJ1-6 | - | TRBV30
CASSSDRGRTYGYTF | TGTGCCAGCAGTTCCGACAGGGGGCGCACCTATGGCTACACCTTC | - | TRBJ1-2 | TRBD1 | TRBV12-3/TRBV12-4
CASSEGDSVQEKLFF | TGTGCCAGCAGTGAGGGCGACTCTGTCCAGGAAAAACTGTTTTTT | once | TRBJ1-4 | - | TRBV6-2/TRBV6-3
CASRDQAGSGLAKNIQYF | TGTGCCAGCAGAGACCAAGCGGGTAGCGGGTTAGCCAAAAACATTCAGTACTTC | once | TRBJ2-4 | TRBD2 | TRBV28
CASSRYRGGINQPQHF | TGTGCCAGCAGCCGCTACAGAGGGGGGATTAATCAGCCCCAGCATTTT | - | TRBJ1-5 | - | TRBV7-8
CASSPRTGGYYGYTF | TGTGCCAGCAGCCCGCGGACAGGGGGCTACTATGGCTACACCTTC | - | TRBJ1-2 | TRBD1 | TRBV11-2
CASRSRQGNTEAFF | TGTGCCAGCAGGTCGAGACAGGGAAACACTGAAGCTTTCTTT | - | TRBJ1-1 | TRBD1 | TRBV7-6
CASSFGGARADTQYF | TGTGCCAGCAGTTTTGGAGGGGCTAGAGCAGATACGCAGTATTTT | - | TRBJ2-3 | - | TRBV28
CASSLWDRGRAFF | TGTGCCAGCAGTCTCTGGGACAGGGGACGAGCTTTCTTT | - | TRBJ1-1 | TRBD1 | TRBV27
CSVERSRGYGYTF | TGCAGCGTTGAACGATCCAGGGGCTATGGCTACACCTTC | few | TRBJ1-2 | - | TRBV29-1
CASIQGAAEAFF | TGTGCCAGCATACAGGGAGCCGCTGAAGCTTTCTTT | - | TRBJ1-1 | - | TRBV19
CASLETGNQETQYF | TGTGCCAGCCTGGAGACAGGGAACCAAGAGACCCAGTACTTC | large | TRBJ2-5 | TRBD1 | TRBV7-9
CASRGGTSANTGELFF | TGTGCCAGCAGGGGAGGGACCTCCGCGAACACCGGGGAGCTGTTTTTT | - | TRBJ2-2 | TRBD2 | TRBV6-1
CASTPEGRLRGYGYTF | TGTGCCAGCACCCCGGAAGGCCGCCTCCGGGGCTATGGCTACACCTTC | - | TRBJ1-2 | - | TRBV6-1
CASSYGFLSNTEAFF | TGTGCCAGCAGTTACGGGTTCCTGAGTAACACTGAAGCTTTCTTT | - | TRBJ1-1 | - | TRBV28
CASSVTIGSYEQYF | TGTGCCAGCAGTGTAACGATAGGGTCCTACGAGCAGTACTTC | - | TRBJ2-7 | - | TRBV6-1
CSAILQGAQTYEQYF | TGCAGTGCTATCCTACAGGGGGCCCAAACCTACGAGCAGTACTTC | - | TRBJ2-7 | TRBD1 | TRBV20-1
CASSYMGLNTDTQYF | TGTGCCAGCAGTTATATGGGACTTAACACAGATACGCAGTATTTT | - | TRBJ2-3 | - | TRBV6-2/TRBV6-3
CASSIGWWGNNSPLHF | TGTGCCAGTAGTATTGGATGGTGGGGAAACAATTCACCCCTCCACTTT | few | TRBJ1-6 | - | TRBV19
CASSEAIAGYEQYF | TGTGCCAGCAGTGAAGCCATCGCGGGCTACGAGCAGTACTTC | - | TRBJ2-7 | - | TRBV2
CSAGRQASNQPQHF | TGCAGTGCTGGACGACAAGCTAGCAATCAGCCCCAGCATTTT | - | TRBJ1-5 | - | TRBV20-1
CASSEWGPSTDTQYF | TGTGCCAGCAGTGAGTGGGGTCCTAGCACAGATACGCAGTATTTT | few | TRBJ2-3 | - | TRBV2
CASSPGWGSYQETQYF | TGCGCCAGCAGCCCGGGCTGGGGCAGCTACCAAGAGACCCAGTACTTC | - | TRBJ2-5 | - | TRBV5-1
CASSRGTGTGNTIYF | TGCGCCAGCAGCCGCGGGACAGGGACTGGAAACACCATATATTTT | - | TRBJ1-3 | TRBD1 | TRBV5-1
CASSSLRTGGKEELFF | TGCGCCAGCAGCTCTCTGCGGACAGGGGGCAAAGAGGAGCTGTTTTTT | - | TRBJ2-2 | TRBD1 | TRBV5-1
CASSAQGTYNSPLHF | TGTGCCAGCAGCGCTCAGGGGACCTATAATTCACCCCTCCACTTT | - | TRBJ1-6 | - | TRBV2
CASSYSGYTF | TGTGCCAGCAGTTACTCCGGCTACACCTTC | few | TRBJ1-2 | - | TRBV6-5
CASSSSYRGNEQFF | TGTGCCAGCAGTAGCTCATACAGGGGCAATGAGCAGTTCTTC | few | TRBJ2-1 | TRBD1 | TRBV27
CSARVIGEGAYEQFF | TGCAGTGCTAGAGTTATCGGAGAGGGGGCATATGAGCAGTTCTTC | - | TRBJ2-1 | TRBD1 | TRBV20-1
CASSPVEEKLFF | TGTGCCAGTAGCCCGGTGGAGGAAAAACTGTTTTTT | - | TRBJ1-4 | - | TRBV19
CASSLGAGALNTGELFF | TGTGCCAGTAGCCTGGGTGCGGGAGCGCTTAACACCGGGGAGCTGTTTTTT | - | TRBJ2-2 | TRBD2 | TRBV19
CASSQYPDRAAGELFF | TGCGCCAGCAGTCAGTACCCGGACAGGGCGGCCGGGGAGCTGTTTTTT | few | TRBJ2-2 | TRBD1 | TRBV23-1